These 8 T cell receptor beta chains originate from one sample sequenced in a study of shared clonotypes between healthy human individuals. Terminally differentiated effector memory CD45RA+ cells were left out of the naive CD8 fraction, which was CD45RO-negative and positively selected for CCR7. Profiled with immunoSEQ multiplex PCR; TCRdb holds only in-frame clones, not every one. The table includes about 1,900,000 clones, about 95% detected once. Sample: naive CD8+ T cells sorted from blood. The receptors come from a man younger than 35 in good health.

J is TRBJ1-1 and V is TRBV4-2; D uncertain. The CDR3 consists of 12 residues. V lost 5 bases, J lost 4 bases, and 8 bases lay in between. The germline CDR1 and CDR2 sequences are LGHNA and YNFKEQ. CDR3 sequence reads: CASSSGGTEAFF. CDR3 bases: TGTGCCAGCAGCTCTGGTGGCACTGAAGCTTTCTTT.

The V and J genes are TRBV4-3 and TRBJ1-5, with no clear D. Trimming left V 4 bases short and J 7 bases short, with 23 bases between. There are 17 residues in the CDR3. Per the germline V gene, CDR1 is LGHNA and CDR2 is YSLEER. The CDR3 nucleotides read TGCGCCAGCAGCCTAACAAGGTATCCAGGATCCCAGCAGCCCCAGCATTTT. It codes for CASSLTRYPGSQQPQHF.

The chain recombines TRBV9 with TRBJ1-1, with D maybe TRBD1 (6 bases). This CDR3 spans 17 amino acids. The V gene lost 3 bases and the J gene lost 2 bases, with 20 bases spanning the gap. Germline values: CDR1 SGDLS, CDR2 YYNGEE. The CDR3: CASSEGGGTSQNTEAFF. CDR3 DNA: TGTGCCAGCAGCGAGGGGGGAGGGACATCCCAAAACACTGAAGCTTTCTTT.

The chain's CDR3 is CASTSLLGEAFTEAFF. DNA for the CDR3: TGTGCCAGCACCTCCCTCCTGGGGGAGGCGTTCACTGAAGCTTTCTTT. The V gene is TRBV7-8, the J gene TRBJ1-1; TRBD1 is a possible D gene (5 bases). V lost 7 bases and J 4 bases, leaving 22 bases between the germline ends. The CDR3 is made up of 16 amino acids. CDR1 is SGHVS and CDR2 is FQNEAQ in the germline V gene.

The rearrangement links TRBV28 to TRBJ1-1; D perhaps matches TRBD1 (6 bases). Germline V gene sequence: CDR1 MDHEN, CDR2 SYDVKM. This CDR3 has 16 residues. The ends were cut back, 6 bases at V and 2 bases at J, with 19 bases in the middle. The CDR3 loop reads CASSPRATGENTEAFF. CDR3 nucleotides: TGTGCCAGCAGCCCAAGAGCGACAGGAGAAAACACTGAAGCTTTCTTT.

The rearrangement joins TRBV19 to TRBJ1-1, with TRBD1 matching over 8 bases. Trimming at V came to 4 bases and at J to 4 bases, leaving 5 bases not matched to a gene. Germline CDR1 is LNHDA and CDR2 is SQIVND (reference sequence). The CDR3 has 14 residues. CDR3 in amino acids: CASSKTGVGTEAFF. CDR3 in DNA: TGTGCCAGTAGTAAGACAGGGGTAGGCACTGAAGCTTTCTTT.

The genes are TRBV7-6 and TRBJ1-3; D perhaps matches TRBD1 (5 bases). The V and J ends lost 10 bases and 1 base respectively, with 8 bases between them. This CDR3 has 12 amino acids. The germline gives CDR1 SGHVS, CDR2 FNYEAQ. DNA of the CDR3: TGTGCCACTCGGGGGTCTGGAAACACCATATATTTT. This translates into CATRGSGNTIYF. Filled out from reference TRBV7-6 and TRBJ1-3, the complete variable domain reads GAGVSQSPRYKVTKRGQDVALRCDPISGHVSLYWYRQALGQGPEFLTYFNYEAQQDKSGLPNDRFSAERPEGSISTLTIQRTEQRDSAMYRCATRGSGNTIYFGEGSWLTVV.

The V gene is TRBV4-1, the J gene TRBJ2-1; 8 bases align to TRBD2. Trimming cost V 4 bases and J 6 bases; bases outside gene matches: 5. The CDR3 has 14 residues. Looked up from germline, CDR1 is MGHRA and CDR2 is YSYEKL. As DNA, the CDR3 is TGCGCCAGCAGCCGGCTAGCGGGTCCCAATGAGCAGTTCTTC. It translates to CASSRLAGPNEQFF.